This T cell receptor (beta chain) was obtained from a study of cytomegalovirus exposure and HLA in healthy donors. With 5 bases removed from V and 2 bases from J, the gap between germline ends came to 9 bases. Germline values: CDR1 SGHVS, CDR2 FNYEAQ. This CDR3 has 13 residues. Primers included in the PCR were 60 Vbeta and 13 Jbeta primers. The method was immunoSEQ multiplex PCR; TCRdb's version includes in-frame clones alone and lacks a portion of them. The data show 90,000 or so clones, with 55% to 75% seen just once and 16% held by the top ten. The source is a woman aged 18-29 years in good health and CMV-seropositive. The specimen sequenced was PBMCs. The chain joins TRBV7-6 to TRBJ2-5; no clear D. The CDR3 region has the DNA TGTGCCAGCAGCGCAAACACGCAAGAGACCCAGTACTTC. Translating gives CASSANTQETQYF.